Presented here are 24 T cell receptor beta chains from one specimen sequenced in a study of Ad26.COV2.S vaccination and SARS-CoV-2 variants listed by TCRdb under 2021. In the paper's terms, the treatment or condition label means: 15 to 20 received Ad26.COV2.S at low or high dose, single or two shots; about five received placebo; per-sample allocation not given. For vaccine and placebo recipients, the sequenced repertoires came from samples collected on day 63 after the first injection. Library method: the immunoSEQ multiplex PCR assay. The source is immuneACCESS, and TCRdb retained only in-frame sequences with V and J called. Part of the clones is not carried over; for the studies checked, unresolved V genes explain less than half of this, and the remainder is unexplained. This sample gives roughly 390,000 clones in total; around nine tenths of them show up just once. The top ten clones comprise 3% to 4.5% of the sample.

The specimen comprised peripheral blood, sampled in a trial of Ad26.COV2.S vaccine versus placebo. These receptors came from a person between 18 and 59 years old who received the Ad26.COV2.S COVID-19 vaccine or a placebo.

The gene calls are TRBV15 and TRBJ2-5, with D tentatively TRBD2 (5 bases). CDR1 is LNHNV, CDR2 YYDKDF, per germline (reference sequence). CDR3 length: 15 residues. Trimming took 0 bases from V and 1 from J, leaving 9 bases between them. CDR3 amino acids: CATSREASPQETQYF. CDR3 bases: TGTGCCACCAGCAGAGAGGCTAGCCCCCAAGAGACCCAGTACTTC.

This rearrangement joins TRBV6-6 to TRBJ2-7, with 9 bases identical to TRBD2. The CDR3 length is 16 residues. J lost 7 bases, V lost 0 bases, and 10 bases had no gene match. From germline, CDR1 is MNHNY and CDR2 SVGAGI (reference sequence). The CDR3, as DNA: TGTGCCAGCAGTTACTCTTTAGCGGGGGCCGAGGGGGAGCAGTACTTC. It translates to CASSYSLAGAEGEQYF.

V gene TRBV5-4 combines with J gene TRBJ1-6; D gene uncertain. The CDR3 covers 16 residues. V lost 0 bases and J lost 5, with 12 bases in between. Germline CDR1 SGHNT, CDR2 YYREEE (reference sequence). CDR3 in DNA: TGTGCCAGCAGCTTGGGGAGGGCGGGCAATAATTCACCCCTCCACTTT. It translates to CASSLGRAGNNSPLHF.

The chain couples TRBV2 to TRBJ1-5, with TRBD1 identical over 9 bases. V trimming: 7 bases; J trimming: 6 bases; junction bases outside the gene matches: 10. Germline V gene lookup returns CDR1 SNHLY and CDR2 FYNNEI. This CDR3 comprises 15 residues. The chain's CDR3 is CASTLPGQGLQPQHF. The DNA of the CDR3 is TGTGCCAGCACCCTTCCGGGACAGGGACTTCAGCCCCAGCATTTT. The entire variable domain, with the rest obtained from reference TRBV2 and TRBJ1-5, is as follows: EPEVTQTPSHQVTQMGQEVILRCVPISNHLYFYWYRQILGQKVEFLVSFYNNEISEKSEIFDDQFSVERPDGSNFTLKIRSTKLEDSAMYFCASTLPGQGLQPQHFGDGTRLSIL.

The chain couples TRBV4-1 to TRBJ1-5, with unresolved D. Germline V gene sequence: CDR1 MGHRA, CDR2 YSYEKL. The CDR3 covers 13 residues. V shed 0 bases and J shed 7 bases, with 7 bases lying between them. The CDR3 loop is CASSQDLVQPQHF. As DNA, the CDR3 is TGCGCCAGCAGCCAAGATCTAGTCCAGCCCCAGCATTTT.

V is TRBV24-1 and J is TRBJ1-1; a weak D match, TRBD1 (6 bases). Between the trimmed V and J ends, which lost 10 bases and 4 bases, there was a span of 15 bases. Looked up from germline, CDR1 is KGHDR and CDR2 is SFDVKD. This CDR3 has 13 amino acids. DNA for the CDR3: TGTGCCACTGCGGCGGGGGGCAGCACTGAAGCTTTCTTT. Its protein is CATAAGGSTEAFF.

The chain is built from TRBV6-5 and TRBJ2-3; D gene unclear. CDR3 length: 16 amino acids. Germline assignment: CDR1 MNHEY and CDR2 SVGAGI. Trimming left V 2 bases short and J 2 bases short, with 14 bases between. CDR3 loop: CASSYPPRSHTDTQYF. CDR3 DNA: TGTGCCAGCAGTTACCCCCCCAGGTCCCACACAGATACGCAGTATTTT.

V gene TRBV7-9 combines with J gene TRBJ1-5; no reliable D call. This CDR3 has 14 amino acids. The ends were cut back, 1 base at V and 2 bases at J, with 6 bases in the middle. CDR1 is SEHNR, CDR2 FQNEAQ, per germline (reference sequence). CDR3 DNA sequence: TGTGCCAGCAGCTTAGGTGAAGGCAATCAGCCCCAGCATTTT. It encodes CASSLGEGNQPQHF.

On this clone itself: Germline and junction disagree at one end, which may indicate a read error. The rearrangement uses TRBV19 and TRBJ2-3; D is uncertain. CDR1 is LNHDA, CDR2 SQIVND, per germline (reference sequence). The CDR3 consists of 14 residues. The CDR3 is CASSISHSRDTQYF. In nucleotides, the CDR3 is TGTGCCAGTAGTATAAGTCACAGCAGAGATACGCAGTATTTT.

This clone was detected once. The chain recombines TRBV6-1 with TRBJ2-7, with 10 bases that match TRBD1. The CDR3 consists of 16 residues. J was trimmed by 2 bases and V by 4 bases; bases with no gene match: 8. The germline CDR1 and CDR2 sequences are MNHNS and SASEGT. The DNA of the CDR3 is TGTGCCAGCAGTGCCCCGACAGGGGGCGGACCCTACGAGCAGTACTTC. As protein: CASSAPTGGGPYEQYF.

The chain couples TRBV3-1 (or the pseudogene TRBV3-2) to TRBJ1-1; D ambiguous. The V and J ends lost 6 bases and 4 bases respectively, with 21 bases between them. The CDR3 runs to 16 residues. From germline, CDR1 is LGHDT and CDR2 YNNKEL (reference sequence). The CDR3 loop is CASSAPDSRGSTEAFF. DNA of the CDR3: TGTGCCAGCAGTGCCCCGGACTCTCGGGGATCCACTGAAGCTTTCTTT.

This CDR3 reads CASSQSAGVRETQYF. CDR3 DNA: TGCGCCAGCAGCCAATCTGCGGGGGTGCGGGAGACCCAGTACTTC. V gene TRBV4-1 combines with J gene TRBJ2-5, with 7 bases identical to TRBD2. V lost 2 bases, J lost 5 bases, and 8 bases stayed unmatched. This CDR3 has 15 residues. Germline CDR1 and CDR2: MGHRA and YSYEKL.

The chain is built from TRBV6-5 and TRBJ2-2, with D tentatively TRBD1 (6 bases). Trimming stripped 8 bases from V and 3 bases from J, with 13 bases between. The CDR3 has 14 residues. Germline-derived CDR1 and CDR2 are MNHEY and SVGAGI. CDR3: CASSAGADTGELFF. As DNA, the CDR3 is TGTGCCAGCTCCGCAGGGGCGGACACCGGGGAGCTGTTTTTT.

This chain links TRBV5-4 with TRBJ2-7; D not certain. The V and J ends lost 0 bases and 1 base respectively, with 8 bases between them. Per the germline V gene, CDR1 is SGHNT and CDR2 is YYREEE (reference sequence). This CDR3 spans 14 amino acids. The CDR3 sequence is CASSLAGGSYEQYF. The CDR3 bases are TGTGCCAGCAGCTTGGCCGGTGGGTCCTACGAGCAGTACTTC.

The CDR3 DNA reads TGCAGTGCTCTGGGGAAAGAGACCCAGTACTTC. Protein sequence: CSALGKETQYF. The chain has TRBV20-1 and TRBJ2-5; D unclear. The germline CDR1 and CDR2 sequences are DFQATT and SNEGSKA (reference sequence). V dropped 5 bases and J dropped 3 bases, with 7 bases sitting between them. This CDR3 is built from 11 residues.

This clone was observed a single time. This chain connects TRBV19 to TRBJ1-2; 9 bases agree with TRBD1. Per germline, CDR1 LNHDA and CDR2 SQIVND (reference sequence). The CDR3 totals 16 residues. V shed 1 base, J shed 8 bases, and the junction held 11 bases outside the gene matches. The CDR3, as DNA: TGTGCCAGTAGTATAGTTTTGGGACAGGGTAAAGGGGGCTACACCTTC. This encodes CASSIVLGQGKGGYTF.

CDR3 nucleotides: TGTGCCAGCAGCCAAGAGACTTTTGGGCACTCGTACTTC. Translating it yields CASSQETFGHSYF. V gene TRBV3-1 (or the pseudogene TRBV3-2) combines with J gene TRBJ2-5; D not resolved. This CDR3 region has 13 residues. Between the trimmed V and J ends, which lost 0 bases and 13 bases, there was a span of 15 bases. Germline lookup yields CDR1 LGHDT and CDR2 YNNKEL (reference sequence).

The CDR3 reads CASRRGHGNTEAFF. Written as DNA, the CDR3 is TGTGCCAGCAGACGGGGACACGGGAACACTGAAGCTTTCTTT. The chain links TRBV6-5 to TRBJ1-1, with D possibly TRBD1 on 6 matching bases. V was cut by 6 bases and J by 1 base, with 12 bases left in between. The CDR3 is 14 residues long. Germline V gene lookup returns CDR1 MNHEY and CDR2 SVGAGI.

This clone was counted only a few times. At one boundary the junction diverges from the germline segment, which might be a read error. The genes are TRBV2 and TRBJ1-1, with 7 positions matching TRBD1. CDR1 is SNHLY and CDR2 is FYNNEI in the germline V gene. The CDR3 is 14 amino acids. CDR3 in amino acids: CASREGTANTEAFF. The CDR3 DNA is TGTGCCAGCAGAGAAGGGACAGCGAACACTGAAGCTTTCTTT. The full variable domain, rest sourced from reference TRBV2 and TRBJ1-1, is EPEVTQTPSHQVTQMGQEVILRCVPISNHLYFYWYRQILGQKVEFLVSFYNNEISEKSEIFDDQFSVERPDGSNFTLKIRSTKLEDSAMYFCASREGTANTEAFFGQGTRLTVV.

The V call is TRBV6-1, the J call TRBJ2-7; 8 nucleotides match TRBD2. Germline V CDR1 and CDR2: MNHNS, SASEGT. The CDR3 contains 16 residues. V shed 0 bases, J shed 6 bases, and the junction held 10 bases outside the gene matches. DNA of the CDR3: TGTGCCAGCAGTGAAGCGCTTCAGAGCGGGGGCATCGAGCAGTACTTC. This encodes CASSEALQSGGIEQYF.

The chain has TRBV2 and TRBJ2-1, with D maybe TRBD2 (6 bases). Germline V CDR1 and CDR2: SNHLY, FYNNEI. V lost 6 bases to trimming and J lost 3 bases, with 12 bases between them. The CDR3 has 14 residues. In DNA form, the CDR3 reads TGTGCCAGCAGCCACGCGGGACTCTACAATGAGCAGTTCTTC. It codes for CASSHAGLYNEQFF. Filled out from reference TRBV2 and TRBJ2-1, the complete variable domain reads EPEVTQTPSHQVTQMGQEVILRCVPISNHLYFYWYRQILGQKVEFLVSFYNNEISEKSEIFDDQFSVERPDGSNFTLKIRSTKLEDSAMYFCASSHAGLYNEQFFGPGTRLTVL.

This chain links TRBV7-9 with TRBJ2-3; TRBD2 aligns across 11 bases. The germline gives CDR1 SEHNR, CDR2 FQNEAQ (reference sequence). J gave up 6 bases and V 5 bases, and 10 bases lay outside the gene matches. The CDR3 spans 16 residues. Here the CDR3 reads CASSPPSGGHNDTQYF. For the CDR3, the DNA is TGTGCCAGCAGCCCCCCTAGCGGGGGGCATAACGATACGCAGTATTTT.

This clone has only a few counts. The CDR3 sequence is CASSQPTGSRGDEKLFF. The CDR3 DNA is TGCGCCAGCAGCCAGCCTACAGGGTCTAGGGGCGATGAAAAACTGTTTTTT. V usage is TRBV4-1 and J usage is TRBJ1-4, with a tentative D call TRBD1 (6 bases). The germline CDR1 and CDR2 sequences are MGHRA and YSYEKL. The CDR3 is made up of 17 amino acids. V lost 3 bases and J 6 bases, leaving 20 bases between the germline ends.

This clone was seen a handful of times. The chain employs TRBV20-1 and TRBJ2-1; TRBD2 agrees at 12 bases. The CDR3 is 15 amino acids. The junction had 2 bases not matched to a gene; V was cut back by 3 bases and J by 2 bases. From germline, CDR1 is DFQATT and CDR2 SNEGSKA (reference sequence). The CDR3 loop is CSASSSGGAYNEQFF. In DNA, the CDR3 is TGCAGTGCTAGTTCTAGCGGGGGGGCCTACAATGAGCAGTTCTTC.